The rows below give T cell receptor beta chains drawn from one sample of a study of blood T cell repertoires in COVID-19. Repertoires were generated with immunoSEQ multiplex PCR, while TCRdb's copy carries only in-frame clones and drops some. Of 150,000 to 200,000 clones detected, roughly 84% appear once; the ten largest clones hold 6.5% to 7.5%. Sequencing input: peripheral blood. Receptor source: a man older than 75 with COVID-19, enrolled during active disease. CDR3s include the opening cysteine and the closing phenylalanine or tryptophan. Fields, in order: V gene, J gene, D gene, clone size, CDR3 protein, CDR3 DNA. The D gene is left open where the match is weak. Some rows have no size entry. The others give once, few or many, or a class for an expanded clone.

>TRBV5-8|TRBJ2-7|TRBD1|.
CASSFLAGGYEQYF
TGTGCCAGCAGCTTCCTTGCAGGGGGCTACGAGCAGTACTTC
>TRBV7-2|TRBJ2-2|.|.
CASSFRTVLLANTGELFF
TGTGCCAGCAGCTTTAGGACAGTCCTCTTAGCGAACACCGGGGAGCTGTTTTTT
>TRBV28|TRBJ1-4|.|.
CASRRGGEKLFF
TGTGCCAGCAGGCGGGGAGGCGAAAAACTGTTTTTT
>TRBV6-6|TRBJ1-1|.|once
CASSLDGRGAFF
TGTGCCAGCAGCTTGGACGGGAGAGGTGCTTTCTTT
>TRBV28|TRBJ1-3|.|once
CASSRGSSGNTIYF
TGTGCCAGCAGCAGGGGTTCATCTGGAAACACCATATATTTT
>TRBV10-2|TRBJ1-2|.|once
CASSERTTPYGYTF
TGCGCCAGCAGTGAGAGGACTACGCCCTATGGCTACACCTTC
>TRBV10-3|TRBJ1-1|TRBD1|few
CAIEDRVNTEAFF
TGTGCCATCGAGGACAGGGTGAACACTGAAGCTTTCTTT
>TRBV7-3|TRBJ2-3|.|.
CASSPSSSPDTQYF
TGTGCCAGCAGCCCCTCCTCCTCCCCAGATACGCAGTATTTT
>TRBV11-3|TRBJ1-1|.|.
CASSLTGKETEAFF
TGTGCCAGCAGCTTGACCGGGAAGGAAACTGAAGCTTTCTTT
>TRBV12-3/TRBV12-4|TRBJ1-4|.|.
CASSLSEKLFF
TGTGCCAGCAGTTTGAGTGAAAAACTGTTTTTT
>TRBV4-1|TRBJ1-2|TRBD1|.
CASSQGIGTATNYGYTF
TGCGCCAGCAGCCAAGGAATCGGGACAGCAACTAACTATGGCTACACCTTC
>TRBV11-3|TRBJ1-1|.|.
CASSTDRNTEAFF
TGTGCCAGCAGCACCGACAGGAACACTGAAGCTTTCTTT
>TRBV18|TRBJ2-2|.|.
CASSSSGQGSGRGELFF
TGTGCCAGCTCATCCTCTGGCCAGGGTTCCGGGCGCGGGGAGCTGTTTTTT
>TRBV7-6|TRBJ2-7|TRBD2|.
CASSPRGVGEQYF
TGTGCCAGCAGCCCGCGGGGGGTGGGGGAGCAGTACTTC
>TRBV29-1|TRBJ2-7|TRBD1|.
CSVRTGGYRGEQYF
TGCAGCGTCCGGACAGGGGGTTATCGAGGGGAGCAGTACTTC
>TRBV5-4|TRBJ1-6|.|.
CASSARENNISPLHF
TGTGCCAGCAGCGCCCGGGAAAATAACATTTCACCCCTCCACTTT
>TRBV7-8|TRBJ1-2|TRBD1|.
CASSYRDRGGYTF
TGTGCCAGCAGCTATAGGGACAGGGGTGGCTACACCTTC
>TRBV19|TRBJ2-2|.|few
CASSRGRATGELFF
TGTGCCAGTAGTCGTGGGAGAGCCACCGGGGAGCTGTTTTTT
>TRBV7-9|TRBJ1-5|.|.
CASSLEPGGNQPQHF
TGTGCCAGCAGCTTAGAACCAGGGGGCAATCAGCCCCAGCATTTT
>TRBV7-9|TRBJ1-6|.|.
CASSPTRAADSPLHF
TGTGCCAGCAGTCCTACTAGGGCGGCGGATTCACCCCTCCACTTT
>TRBV5-8|TRBJ1-5|.|.
CASSLTLGVQPQHF
TGTGCCAGCAGCTTAACCCTAGGAGTTCAGCCCCAGCATTTT
>TRBV7-2|TRBJ2-7|.|.
CASSPQDTEQYF
TGTGCCAGCAGCCCACAGGACACAGAGCAGTACTTC
>TRBV11-2|TRBJ2-1|.|once
CASSSGSYNEQFF
TGTGCCAGCAGCTCCGGCTCCTACAATGAGCAGTTCTTC
>TRBV2|TRBJ1-3|TRBD1|.
CASRPQGGGNTIYF
TGTGCCAGCAGACCGCAGGGGGGTGGAAACACCATATATTTT
>TRBV5-1|TRBJ1-2|.|.
CASSLAGVSYGYTF
TGCGCCAGCAGCCTAGCGGGGGTTAGCTATGGCTACACCTTC
>TRBV7-2|TRBJ2-7|TRBD2|.
CASSSGSGGYSYEQYF
TGTGCCAGCAGCTCGGGGAGCGGGGGGTACTCCTACGAGCAGTACTTC
>TRBV5-1|TRBJ1-1|.|.
CASSLGRGNTEAFF
TGCGCCAGCAGCTTGGGCCGGGGAAACACTGAAGCTTTCTTT
>TRBV11-2|TRBJ2-3|.|.
CASSFGGGADTQYF
TGTGCCAGCAGCTTCGGCGGGGGCGCAGATACGCAGTATTTT
>TRBV19|TRBJ1-2|TRBD1|.
CASTLPGQSYGYTF
TGTGCCAGTACCCTTCCGGGACAGAGCTATGGCTACACCTTC